The 29 T cell receptor beta chains given below trace back to one sample, sequenced in a study of blood T cells in healthy people across ages. Primed by a sample-barcoded 5' primer and a J-beta primer mix, a second PCR proceeded for roughly 7 to 11 cycles. TCRdb reanalysed the 5' RACE reads using MiXCR and keeps one entry per CDR3 protein. The sample shows 650,000 to 1,000,000 distinct CDR3 sequences, around 34% of them seen only once. The sequenced sample consisted of blood. Receptor source: a man younger than 35 in good health.

This clonotype was seen a handful of times. The genes are TRBV20-1 and TRBJ1-4; possible D gene TRBD1, 6 bases. V was cut by 1 base and J by 3 bases, with 12 bases left in between. There are 15 residues in the CDR3. Germline assignment: CDR1 DFQATT and CDR2 SNEGSKA (reference sequence). The CDR3 coding sequence is TGCAGTGCTAGAGCTCAGGGGCTTCCTAATGAAAAACTGTTTTTT. Protein: CSARAQGLPNEKLFF.

The V gene is TRBV12-3 or TRBV12-4, the J gene TRBJ1-4; 7 positions agree with TRBD1. This CDR3 is 14 amino acids long. With V trimmed by 3 bases and J by 10 bases, 8 bases remained unmatched. The CDR3 loop is CASSLEGARGKLFF. The CDR3 region has the DNA TGTGCCAGCAGTTTGGAGGGGGCGAGGGGAAAACTGTTTTTT.

This chain joins TRBV7-2 and TRBJ2-5, with 9 bases fitting TRBD1. Looked up from germline, CDR1 is SGHTA and CDR2 is FQGNSA. The trim removed 5 bases at V and 5 bases at J, leaving 9 bases unmatched. CDR3 length equals 15 residues. The CDR3 protein is CASSKPGQGSETQYF. The CDR3 DNA reads TGTGCCAGCAGCAAACCGGGACAGGGAAGTGAGACCCAGTACTTC.

The chain recombines TRBV2 with TRBJ2-1; 10 bases match TRBD2. V lost 4 bases and J lost 10; bases outside the gene matches: 7. This CDR3 comprises 14 residues. Germline loops: CDR1 SNHLY, CDR2 FYNNEI. The CDR3 loop reads CASSGGLAATEQFF. CDR3 nucleotides: TGTGCCAGCAGTGGAGGACTAGCGGCAACGGAGCAGTTCTTC.

This clonotype was seen repeatedly, ten times or more. The genes are TRBV5-1 and TRBJ2-5, with D unresolved. This CDR3 contains 12 residues. V was cut by 4 bases and J by 4 bases, with 8 bases left in between. Germline loops: CDR1 SGHRS, CDR2 YFSETQ. CDR3 protein: CASSPPSETQYF. The CDR3 bases are TGCGCCAGCAGCCCCCCCTCAGAGACCCAGTACTTC.

V is TRBV10-3 and J is TRBJ1-4; perhaps TRBD1 as D (5 bases). The CDR3 extends over 19 amino acids. Germline-derived CDR1 and CDR2 are ENHRY and SYGVKD. With 3 bases removed from V and 0 bases from J, the gap between germline ends came to 20 bases. In DNA, the CDR3 is TGTGCCATCAGTGACAGCTACGACAGTCCCACGCCAACTAATGAAAAACTGTTTTTT. It encodes CAISDSYDSPTPTNEKLFF.

This clonotype was observed a handful of times. In DNA, the CDR3 is TGTGCCACCGGGGTAGGGGAGGAAGCTTTCTTT. It yields the protein CATGVGEEAFF. The chain has TRBV24-1 and TRBJ1-1; weak D call: TRBD1 (5 bases). The CDR3 runs to 11 residues. CDR1 and CDR2 (germline): KGHDR, SFDVKD. Trimming left V 9 bases short and J 8 bases short, with 12 bases between.

This clonotype has a handful of counts. The chain carries TRBV7-9 and TRBJ2-1, with a weak D call TRBD2 (6 bases). In germline, CDR1 is SEHNR, CDR2 FQNEAQ (reference sequence). This CDR3 comprises 17 residues. Trimming shortened V by 0 bases and J by 8 bases, and 20 bases separated the two germline ends. CDR3 in amino acids: CASSLAEAGPLGDEQFF. The CDR3 nucleotides are TGTGCCAGCAGCTTAGCGGAGGCGGGGCCTTTGGGGGATGAGCAGTTCTTC. Full variable domain (remainder filled in from reference TRBV7-9 and TRBJ2-1): DTGVSQNPRHKITKRGQNVTFRCDPISEHNRLYWYRQTLGQGPEFLTYFQNEAQLEKSRLLSDRFSAERPKGSFSTLEIQRTEQGDSAMYLCASSLAEAGPLGDEQFFGPGTRLTVL.

The chain joins TRBV13 to TRBJ2-1, with 7 bases fitting TRBD1. The DNA end is a closer match to TRBJ2-7, so the J assignment may be wrong. Germline values: CDR1 PRHDT, CDR2 FYEKMQ (reference sequence). CDR3 size: 20 residues. For the CDR3, the DNA is TGTGCCAGCAGCTTAAAGGACTTCCTCGAAGGGGGCAGCTCCTACAATGAGCAGTACTTC. Amino acid sequence: CASSLKDFLEGGSSYNEQYF.

The V and J genes are TRBV27 and TRBJ2-1; 8 positions match TRBD2. The CDR3 is made up of 15 amino acids. Trimming at V came to 6 bases and at J to 6 bases, leaving 10 bases not matched to a gene. Germline V gene data show CDR1 as MNHEY and CDR2 as SMNVEV (reference sequence). CDR3 nucleotide sequence: TGTGCCAGCAGCACCAACGGGGGGGCATTCAATGAGCAGTTCTTC. This translates into CASSTNGGAFNEQFF.

The rearrangement links TRBV7-2 to TRBJ2-2; D may be TRBD1 (6 bases). CDR1 SGHTA and CDR2 FQGNSA come from the germline V gene. The CDR3 runs to 15 residues. The germline V and J ends were trimmed by 1 base and 7 bases, with 13 bases remaining between them. CDR3 in DNA: TGTGCCAGCAGCTTAGACAGGGTAGAGAGCGGGGAGCTGTTTTTT. It encodes CASSLDRVESGELFF.

The rearrangement joins TRBV5-6 to TRBJ2-7; D is possibly TRBD1 or TRBD2 (6 bases each). The CDR3 totals 18 residues. Trimming cost V 1 base and J 0 bases, with 20 bases left between them. The germline V gene encodes CDR1 SGHDT and CDR2 YYEEEE. The DNA of the CDR3 is TGTGCCAGCAGCTTGAGTTTAGGGAAGGGGGGATACTCCTACGAGCAGTACTTC. Amino acids: CASSLSLGKGGYSYEQYF.

The table lists this clonotype with many counts. V is TRBV20-1 and J is TRBJ1-2; no clear D gene. This CDR3 spans 11 amino acids. CDR1 and CDR2 (germline): DFQATT, SNEGSKA (reference sequence). Written as DNA, the CDR3 is TGCAGCGCCGTCCCAACCTATGGCTACACCTTC. Translation: CSAVPTYGYTF.

The CDR3 spells CASSVRADLSTDTQYF. In nucleotides, the CDR3 is TGTGCCAGCAGCGTCAGAGCTGACCTTAGCACAGATACGCAGTATTTT. This chain connects TRBV9 to TRBJ2-3; D is uncertain. Trimming removed 2 bases at V and 0 bases at J, with 13 bases between. In germline, CDR1 is SGDLS, CDR2 YYNGEE. This CDR3 has 16 residues.

As regards this clonotype: This clone may be a read error of a much larger clone one base away. This chain joins TRBV20-1 and TRBJ2-4; D is possibly TRBD2 (6 bases). This CDR3 is 16 amino acids long. The germline gives CDR1 DFQATT, CDR2 SNEGSKA (reference sequence). V was pared by 5 bases and J by 8 bases, with 25 bases between. The CDR3 region has the DNA TGCAGTGCTGGAGTCCGAGCCAGGGTGAGGGAGGACATTCAGTACTTC. As protein: CSAGVRARVREDIQYF.

This clonotype was seen many times. The V call is TRBV5-1, the J call TRBJ2-7; unclear D gene. The CDR3 is made up of 13 amino acids. The V end lost 2 bases, the J end lost 3 bases, and 9 bases lay between the germline ends. The germline gives CDR1 SGHRS, CDR2 YFSETQ. CDR3 sequence: CASSFGQDYEQYF. The DNA of the CDR3 is TGCGCCAGCAGCTTTGGGCAGGACTACGAGCAGTACTTC.

The chain links TRBV13 to TRBJ1-6; no reliable D call. Germline V gene sequence: CDR1 PRHDT, CDR2 FYEKMQ (reference sequence). CDR3 size: 13 residues. The V gene lost 3 bases and the J gene lost 7 bases, with 7 bases spanning the gap. The CDR3 protein is CASSLAENSPLHF. In DNA, the CDR3 is TGTGCCAGCAGCTTGGCCGAAAATTCACCCCTCCACTTT. Drawing the rest from reference TRBV13 and TRBJ1-6, the complete variable domain is AAGVIQSPRHLIKEKRETATLKCYPIPRHDTVYWYQQGPGQDPQFLISFYEKMQSDKGSIPDRFSAQQFSDYHSELNMSSLELGDSALYFCASSLAENSPLHFGNGTRLTVT.

This clonotype was observed at least ten times. The V and J genes are TRBV12-3 or TRBV12-4 and TRBJ2-3; no clear D gene. The CDR3 has 13 residues. V gave up 5 bases and J gave up 0 bases, with 6 bases separating them. DNA of the CDR3: TGTGCCAGCAGTCGAGAGAGCACAGATACGCAGTATTTT. It specifies CASSRESTDTQYF.

The chain combines TRBV7-2 with TRBJ1-1; TRBD1 is a possible D gene (5 bases). This CDR3 comprises 15 residues. Trimming removed 3 bases from V and 1 base from J, with 12 bases in between. CDR1 SGHTA and CDR2 FQGNSA come from the germline V gene. CDR3 nucleotides: TGTGCCAGCAGCTTGGAAGGGACGGCGAACACTGAAGCTTTCTTT. This gives the protein CASSLEGTANTEAFF. The whole variable domain, filled in from reference TRBV7-2 and TRBJ1-1, reads GAGVSQSPSNKVTEKGKDVELRCDPISGHTALYWYRQSLGQGLEFLIYFQGNSAPDKSGLPSDRFSAERTGGSVSTLTIQRTQQEDSAVYLCASSLEGTANTEAFFGQGTRLTVV.

At least ten counts were recorded for this clonotype. V and J are TRBV20-1 and TRBJ2-1; D unresolved. V lost 0 bases and J lost 0, with 18 bases in between. Germline CDR1 is DFQATT and CDR2 is SNEGSKA (reference sequence). This CDR3 is 18 amino acids long. CDR3 sequence reads: CSARDYDTERDSYNEQFF. CDR3 in DNA: TGCAGTGCTAGAGATTATGACACCGAAAGGGACTCCTACAATGAGCAGTTCTTC.

Only one count was recorded for this clonotype. The chain combines TRBV4-3 with TRBJ2-5; 10 bases map to TRBD2. With 5 bases clipped from V and 1 base from J, the junction kept 4 bases outside the gene matches. The CDR3 spans 15 residues. Germline CDR1 reads LGHNA; CDR2 reads YSLEER. The CDR3 DNA reads as TGCGCCAGCAGCAAGACTAGCGGGCCCCAAGAGACCCAGTACTTC. The encoded protein is CASSKTSGPQETQYF.

This clonotype was detected only a few times. V gene TRBV7-9 combines with J gene TRBJ2-5; the D is unclear. This CDR3 is built from 16 residues. Trimming shortened V by 0 bases and J by 2 bases, and 13 bases separated the two germline ends. Looked up from germline, CDR1 is SEHNR and CDR2 is FQNEAQ (reference sequence). This chain's CDR3 is CASSLASGRQQETQYF. The CDR3 nucleotides read TGTGCCAGCAGCTTAGCGTCCGGACGGCAACAAGAGACCCAGTACTTC.

The chain employs TRBV14 and TRBJ1-1, with D perhaps matching TRBD1 (5 bases). This CDR3 has 12 residues. Germline lookup yields CDR1 SGHDN and CDR2 FVKESK. Trimming removed 5 bases from V and 6 bases from J, with 10 bases in between. The CDR3: CASSGQGAEAFF. The CDR3 DNA sequence: TGTGCCAGCAGCGGGCAGGGCGCTGAAGCTTTCTTT. Full variable domain (remainder filled in from reference TRBV14 and TRBJ1-1): EAGVTQFPSHSVIEKGQTVTLRCDPISGHDNLYWYRRVMGKEIKFLLHFVKESKQDESGMPNNRFLAERTGGTYSTLKVQPAELEDSGVYFCASSGQGAEAFFGQGTRLTVV.

In its sample, this clonotype was seen many times. The rearrangement joins TRBV29-1 to TRBJ2-5; 9 nucleotides align to TRBD2. This CDR3 is 15 amino acids long. Looked up from germline, CDR1 is SQVTM and CDR2 is ANQGSEA. CDR3 loop: CTPHEASGVRETQYF. The CDR3, as DNA: TGCACCCCCCACGAGGCTAGCGGGGTTAGAGAGACCCAGTACTTC.

This clonotype was seen at least ten times. The rearrangement joins TRBV20-1 to TRBJ2-4; 9 positions match TRBD2. This CDR3 has 15 amino acids. Germline V lookup: CDR1 DFQATT, CDR2 SNEGSKA (reference sequence). Trimming took 5 bases from V and 8 from J; bases not matched to a gene: 13. In nucleotides, the CDR3 is TGCAGTGCTGCCGGGACTAGCCCGGGTGTTGACATTCAGTACTTC. Translated, it gives CSAAGTSPGVDIQYF.

This clonotype has more than one count but fewer than ten. As DNA, the CDR3 is TGCAGCGTTGCCCGCTTGGACACAGATACGCAGTATTTT. Its translation is CSVARLDTDTQYF. This chain connects TRBV29-1 to TRBJ2-3, with no clear D. Deletions cut 4 bases from V and 2 bases from J, with 10 bases between. The length of the CDR3 is 13 residues. From germline, CDR1 is SQVTM and CDR2 ANQGSEA.

As regards this clonotype: This may stem from a read error, because a much larger clone lies one nucleotide away. The chain has TRBV24-1 and TRBJ2-3; 9 bases map to TRBD1. CDR3 size: 15 residues. CDR1 is KGHDR, CDR2 SFDVKD, per germline. DNA of the CDR3: TGTGCCACCGGTGATCCAGGACAGGGGACAGATACGCAGTATTTT. Its translation: CATGDPGQGTDTQYF.

J is TRBJ1-2 and V is TRBV12-3 or TRBV12-4; D is ambiguous. The CDR3 runs 16 residues. With 4 bases removed from V and 0 bases from J, the gap between germline ends came to 15 bases. CDR3 in DNA: TGTGCCAGCAGTTCTAGGAGGGCAGAGACTAACTATGGCTACACCTTC. Translating it yields CASSSRRAETNYGYTF.

The chain carries TRBV20-1 and TRBJ2-2; D is perhaps TRBD1 (5 bases). Looked up from germline, CDR1 is DFQATT and CDR2 is SNEGSKA (reference sequence). Trimming took 2 bases from V and 5 from J, leaving 6 bases between them. The CDR3 contains 12 residues. CDR3 loop: CSARRTTGELFF. The CDR3 nucleotides are TGCAGTGCTAGACGGACAACCGGGGAGCTGTTTTTT.